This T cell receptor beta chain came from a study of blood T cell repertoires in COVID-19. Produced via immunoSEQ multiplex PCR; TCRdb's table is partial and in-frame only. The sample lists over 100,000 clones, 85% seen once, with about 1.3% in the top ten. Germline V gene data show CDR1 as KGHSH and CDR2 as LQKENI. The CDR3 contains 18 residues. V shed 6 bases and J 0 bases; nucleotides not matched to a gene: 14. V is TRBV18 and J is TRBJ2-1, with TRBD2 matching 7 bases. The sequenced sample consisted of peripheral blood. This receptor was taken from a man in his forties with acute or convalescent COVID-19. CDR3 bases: TGTGCCAGCTCCCCCTCGAAGCGGGATAAAGTCTCCTACAATGAGCAGTTCTTC. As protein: CASSPSKRDKVSYNEQFF.